This T cell receptor (beta chain) emerged from a study of control samples from healthy donors and cancer patients (dated by TCRdb to 2020 to 2021). With regard to this clone: Its antigen specificity is not known. No base qualities exist here, and no much larger clone lies one base off it.

The germline V gene specifies LGHNT as CDR1 and FRNRAP as CDR2. Between the V and J ends, shortened by 5 bases and 5 bases respectively, the junction contains 24 bases. Measured from the cysteine to the phenylalanine, the CDR3 is 17 residues long. CDR3 DNA is the only sequence kept; it has 51 bases, read in frame from the first base. Preparation of the library involved the immunoSEQ multiplex PCR assay. TCRdb obtained this table from immuneACCESS and retained in-frame rearrangements with V and J assigned. These tables miss some clones; where compared with another copy, unresolved V genes account for less than half of the shortfall, and the remainder is unexplained. A total of fewer than 100,000 clones appear in this sample, around 82% of them only once. The ten most abundant clones make up approximately 9.8% of the sample.

The clonotype originates from a woman aged 60 to 75 in good health. The sequence joins TRBV12-5 to TRBJ1-2, with no confident D gene call. Sequencing was performed on blood. The CDR3 protein sequence reads: CASGPPRTGSRAYGYTF. In nucleotides, the sequence is TGTGCTAGTGGTCCGCCCCGAACCGGAAGTAGGGCATATGGCTACACCTTC.